This record covers a single TCR beta chain. One end of the junction varies from germline; a read error may be responsible. The sample belongs to a study of blood T cell repertoires in COVID-19. Germline V gene lookup returns CDR1 KGHDR and CDR2 SFDVKD. There are 13 residues in the CDR3. Libraries were prepared by immunoSEQ multiplex PCR; TCRdb keeps only in-frame clonotypes and omits some of them. Among some 300,000 clones listed, around nine tenths were seen once. This TCR was sampled from a man between 65 and 79 years old with acute or convalescent COVID-19. Specimen: peripheral blood. This chain connects TRBV24-1 to TRBJ1-2; 7 positions match TRBD1. Here the CDR3 reads CATREGANYGYTF. CDR3 nucleotide sequence: TGTGCCACCCGTGAGGGGGCGAACTATGGCTACACCTTC.